What follows describes a single TCR beta chain. No antigen is known for it. This specimen belongs to a study of CD8+CD57+ T cells in acquired aplastic anemia. Study as a whole: The average for DNA from sorted CD4+ and CD8+ cells was around 3.4 ug. Healthy donors yielded some 9.9 million CD4+ cell reads on average. General study findings and limits: Controls and patients did not differ significantly in CD8+ Simpson's diversity. Patients and controls were found to share roughly 31 CD8+ CDR3 sequences.

According to the study, genomic DNA was the template for TCR beta VDJ and CDR3 profiling. In TCRdb, the reads were re-called with MiXCR into one record per CDR3 protein. The table lists some 190,000 distinct CDR3 sequences, approximately 52% of them singletons. The receptor comes from a human donor in good health, serving as a control. Sequenced sample: sorted CD4+, CD8+, or CD8+CD57+ T cells (not recorded which) from PBMCs.

CDR3 in amino acids: CASSVGEGLRGGNQPQHF. The CDR3 nucleotides read TGTGCCAGCAGCGTTGGGGAGGGGCTCAGGGGCGGCAATCAGCCCCAGCATTTT. The chain joins TRBV9 to TRBJ1-5; TRBD1 might be the D (6 bases). Germline CDR1 and CDR2: SGDLS and YYNGEE. With 2 bases removed from V and 2 bases from J, the gap between germline ends came to 20 bases. CDR3 size: 18 residues.